This T cell receptor beta chain derives from a study of cytomegalovirus exposure and HLA in healthy donors. Points from the study as a whole: Later on, analysis showed that most CMV-associated TCR beta chains appeared to be HLA-restricted. Later findings reportedly placed an Asian-associated ancestry cluster below the approximately 670-donor mean for N-insertions. Sequencing likely produced, as an artifact, a cluster of highly shared sequence variants.

The PCR employed 60 Vbeta primers together with 13 Jbeta primers. The repertoire was sequenced with immunoSEQ multiplex PCR; TCRdb's copy has only in-frame clones and lacks some. The data contain roughly 200,000 clones, around 77% of them singletons. As concerns this clone: Its antigen is still unknown.

The origin of this receptor is a woman aged 25-40 years in good health and CMV-seronegative. Specimen: PBMCs.

The CDR3 DNA follows: TGTGCCAGCTCAGACCGGGACAGGGGCACCTACGAGCAGTACTTC. Its translation: CASSDRDRGTYEQYF. The V call is TRBV18, the J call TRBJ2-7, with 10 bases fitting TRBD1. The CDR3 is made up of 15 amino acids. Trimming at V came to 5 bases and at J to 2 bases, leaving 6 bases not matched to a gene. Per germline, CDR1 KGHSH and CDR2 LQKENI.